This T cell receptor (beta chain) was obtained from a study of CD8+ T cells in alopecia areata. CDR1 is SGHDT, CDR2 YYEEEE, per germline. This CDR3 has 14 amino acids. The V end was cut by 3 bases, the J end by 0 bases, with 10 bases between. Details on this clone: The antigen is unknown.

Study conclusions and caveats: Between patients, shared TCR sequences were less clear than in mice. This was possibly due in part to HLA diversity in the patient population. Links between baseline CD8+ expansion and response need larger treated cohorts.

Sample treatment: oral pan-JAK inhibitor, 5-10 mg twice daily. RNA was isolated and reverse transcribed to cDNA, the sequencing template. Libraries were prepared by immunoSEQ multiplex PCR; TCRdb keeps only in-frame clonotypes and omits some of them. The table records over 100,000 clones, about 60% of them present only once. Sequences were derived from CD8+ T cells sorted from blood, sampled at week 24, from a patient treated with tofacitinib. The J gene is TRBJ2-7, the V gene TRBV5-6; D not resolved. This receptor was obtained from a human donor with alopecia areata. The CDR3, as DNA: TGTGCCAGCAGCTCGAGGACGGCCTCCTACGAGCAGTACTTC. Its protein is CASSSRTASYEQYF.